This TCR beta chain was sequenced in a study of CD8 T cells in Susac syndrome. V lost 5 bases and J 10 bases, leaving 16 bases between the germline ends. There are 13 residues in the CDR3. Germline V CDR1 and CDR2: SGHNT, YENEEA. RNA, at roughly 0.45 to 1 ug, was reverse transcribed with random hexamers. TCRdb redid the calling of the immunoSEQ multiplex PCR reads with MiXCR, one entry per CDR3 protein. The sample includes about 71,000 distinct CDR3 sequences, roughly 95% of them seen just once. The V gene is TRBV11-3, the J gene TRBJ2-3; D possibly corresponds to TRBD1 (6 bases). This TCR came from a human donor with multiple sclerosis. Sequencing was done on a sample of CD4+ T cells from PBMCs. CDR3 nucleotides: TGTGCCAGCAGCCAGGGGTCGGACAGAGCGCAGTATTTT. Protein: CASSQGSDRAQYF.